These 8 T cell receptor beta chains were all obtained from the same sample, sequenced in a study of blood T cells in healthy people across ages. The authors ran a second PCR of about 6 to 11 cycles using a sample-barcoded 5' primer and a J-beta primer mix. TCRdb recomputed calls from the 5' RACE reads with MiXCR, one row per CDR3 protein. The sample consists of a few hundred thousand distinct CDR3 sequences, roughly half of them appearing once. Material for sequencing was blood. Every receptor here comes from a man aged 60 to 75 in good health.

This clonotype was detected only once. The junction does not match germline at one end; this may be a read error. The DNA of the CDR3 is TGTGCCGGCAGCCCTTATGGGGGACCCGAAGCTTTCTTT. Protein sequence: CAGSPYGGPEAFF. This chain uses TRBV6-5 with TRBJ1-1, with D perhaps TRBD1 (5 bases). The germline V gene encodes CDR1 MNHEY and CDR2 SVGAGI. The CDR3 totals 13 residues.

To note about this clonotype: This may arise from a read error, as a much more abundant clone is one base away. The CDR3 nucleotides are TGCAGCGTTGACGGGGACCAAGCCTCCTACAATGAGCAGTACTTC. Its protein product is CSVDGDQASYNEQYF. The chain employs TRBV29-1 and TRBJ2-7; D may correspond to TRBD1 or TRBD2 (5 bases each). The CDR3 runs to 15 residues. Trimming stripped 3 bases from V and 7 bases from J, with 22 bases between. Germline loops: CDR1 SQVTM, CDR2 ANQGSEA.

The genes are TRBV3-1 and TRBJ1-1; D remains unclear. V lost 3 bases and J lost 2, with 13 bases in between. The CDR3 loop spans 15 amino acids. Per the germline V gene, CDR1 is LGHDT and CDR2 is YNNKEL (reference sequence). The CDR3 DNA follows: TGTGCCAGCAGCCATTGGCCGGGTATCAACACTGAAGCTTTCTTT. This encodes CASSHWPGINTEAFF.

CDR3 in DNA: TGCGCCAGCGGGCTGATCCTGGAGACCCAGTACTTC. Encoded protein: CASGLILETQYF. The chain recombines TRBV10-2 with TRBJ2-5, with unresolved D. Germline assignment: CDR1 WSHSY and CDR2 SAAADI. The CDR3 is 12 amino acids. The ends were cut back, 8 bases at V and 5 bases at J, with 12 bases in the middle.

The V and J genes are TRBV20-1 and TRBJ2-7; 9 bases are shared with TRBD2. Trimming at V came to 3 bases and at J to 4 bases, leaving 10 bases not matched to a gene. The CDR3 length is 15 residues. Germline-derived CDR1 and CDR2 are DFQATT and SNEGSKA (reference sequence). The CDR3 reads CSARKIAGDRYEQYF. The CDR3, as DNA: TGCAGTGCTAGGAAAATAGCGGGAGATCGGTACGAGCAGTACTTC.

This clonotype was recorded a few times. The V call is TRBV12-3 or TRBV12-4, the J call TRBJ2-5, with unresolved D. The CDR3 totals 11 residues. The ends were cut back, 5 bases at V and 11 bases at J, with 12 bases in the middle. CDR3 sequence reads: CASSLSGRQYF. The CDR3 DNA reads TGTGCCAGCAGTCTATCGGGTCGGCAGTACTTC.

This clonotype appeared a few times. The gene calls are TRBV6-1 and TRBJ2-4, with D possibly TRBD2 on 5 matching bases. Gene TRBJ2-7 matches the end of the DNA better, so the J call may be wrong. CDR3 size: 15 residues. Germline values: CDR1 MNHNS, CDR2 SASEGT. In DNA, the CDR3 is TGTGCCAGCAGTGAACGTAGCACACTGAGGGACGAGCAGTACTTC. This codes for CASSERSTLRDEQYF.

The chain uses TRBV20-1 and TRBJ2-5; perhaps D is TRBD1 or TRBD2 (5 bases each). Germline-derived CDR1 and CDR2 are DFQATT and SNEGSKA (reference sequence). CDR3 length equals 16 residues. The ends were cut back, 1 base at V and 3 bases at J, with 18 bases in the middle. This CDR3 is CSARGPLLVGEETQYF. The CDR3 DNA sequence: TGCAGTGCTAGAGGGCCTCTCCTGGTGGGGGAAGAGACCCAGTACTTC.